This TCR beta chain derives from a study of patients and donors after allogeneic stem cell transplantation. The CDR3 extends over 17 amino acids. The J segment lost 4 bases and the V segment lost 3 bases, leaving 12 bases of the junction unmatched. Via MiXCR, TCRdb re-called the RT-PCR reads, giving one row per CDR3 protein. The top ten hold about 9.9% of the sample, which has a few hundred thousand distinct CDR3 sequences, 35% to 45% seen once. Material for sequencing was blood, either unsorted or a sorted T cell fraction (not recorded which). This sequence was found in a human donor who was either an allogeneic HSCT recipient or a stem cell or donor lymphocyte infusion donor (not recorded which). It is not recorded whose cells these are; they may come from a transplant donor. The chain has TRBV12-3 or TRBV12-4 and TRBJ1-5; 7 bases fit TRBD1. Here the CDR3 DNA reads TGTGCCAGCAGTTTGGGATTTGAGGGGGCGCGGAATCAGCCCCAGCATTTT. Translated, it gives CASSLGFEGARNQPQHF.